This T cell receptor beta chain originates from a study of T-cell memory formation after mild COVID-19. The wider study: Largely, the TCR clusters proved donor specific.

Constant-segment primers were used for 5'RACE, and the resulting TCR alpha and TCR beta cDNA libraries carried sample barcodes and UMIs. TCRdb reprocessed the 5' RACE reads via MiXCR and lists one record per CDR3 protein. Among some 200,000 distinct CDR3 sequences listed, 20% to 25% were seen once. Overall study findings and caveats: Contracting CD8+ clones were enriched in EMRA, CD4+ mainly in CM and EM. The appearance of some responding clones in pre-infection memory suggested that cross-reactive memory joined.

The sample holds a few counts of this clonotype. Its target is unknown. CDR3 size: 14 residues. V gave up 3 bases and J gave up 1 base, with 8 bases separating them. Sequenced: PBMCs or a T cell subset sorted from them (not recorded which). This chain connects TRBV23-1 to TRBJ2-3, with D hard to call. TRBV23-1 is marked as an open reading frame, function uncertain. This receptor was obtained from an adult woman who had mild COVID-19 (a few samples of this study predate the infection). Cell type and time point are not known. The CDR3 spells CASSQGIGTDTQYF. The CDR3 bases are TGCGCCAGCAGTCAGGGGATCGGCACAGATACGCAGTATTTT.